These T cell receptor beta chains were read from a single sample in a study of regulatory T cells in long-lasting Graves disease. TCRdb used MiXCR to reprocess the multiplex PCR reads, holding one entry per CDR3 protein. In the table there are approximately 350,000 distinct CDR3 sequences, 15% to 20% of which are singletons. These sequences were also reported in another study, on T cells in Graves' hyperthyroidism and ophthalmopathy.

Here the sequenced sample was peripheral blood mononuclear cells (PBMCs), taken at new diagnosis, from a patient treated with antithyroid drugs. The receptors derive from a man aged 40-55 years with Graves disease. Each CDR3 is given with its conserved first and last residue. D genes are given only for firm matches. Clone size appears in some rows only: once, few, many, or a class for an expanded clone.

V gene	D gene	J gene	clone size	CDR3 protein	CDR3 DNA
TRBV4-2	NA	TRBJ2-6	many	CASSQDRSSGANVLTF	TGCGCCAGCAGCCAAGACCGGAGCTCTGGGGCCAACGTCCTGACTTTC
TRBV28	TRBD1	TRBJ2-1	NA	CASSSSATGAPYNEQFF	TGTGCCAGCAGTTCCTCCGCTACAGGGGCCCCCTACAATGAGCAGTTCTTC
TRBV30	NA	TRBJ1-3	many	CAWSVGQNSGNTIYF	TGTGCCTGGAGTGTAGGACAGAACTCTGGAAACACCATATATTTT
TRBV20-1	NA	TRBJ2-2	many	CSARRRTGELFF	TGCAGTGCCCGAAGGCGCACCGGGGAGCTGTTTTTT
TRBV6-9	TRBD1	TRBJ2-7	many	CASSYTGQGGPYEQYF	TGTGCCAGCAGTTACACCGGACAGGGAGGACCCTACGAGCAGTACTTC
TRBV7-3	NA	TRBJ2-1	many	CASSFLGGGTNEQFF	TGTGCCAGCAGCTTCCTAGGGGGCGGGACCAATGAGCAGTTCTTC
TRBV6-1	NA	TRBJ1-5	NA	CASSNWGNQPQHF	TGTGCCAGCAGCAACTGGGGCAATCAGCCCCAGCATTTT
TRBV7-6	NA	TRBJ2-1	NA	CASSLDWRAFPDEQFF	TGTGCCAGCAGCTTGGATTGGCGGGCTTTTCCCGATGAGCAGTTCTTC
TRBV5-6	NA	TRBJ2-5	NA	CASSLGWWGETQYF	TGTGCCAGCAGCTTGGGGTGGTGGGGAGAGACCCAGTACTTC
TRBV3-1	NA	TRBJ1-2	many	CASSQDKGRGGYTF	TGTGCCAGCAGCCAAGATAAGGGAAGGGGCGGCTACACCTTC
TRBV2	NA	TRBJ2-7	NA	CASRGGDTYEQYF	TGTGCCAGCAGAGGGGGGGACACCTACGAGCAGTACTTC
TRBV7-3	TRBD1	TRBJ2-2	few	CASSPGQANTGELFF	TGTGCCAGCAGCCCCGGACAGGCGAACACCGGGGAGCTGTTTTTT
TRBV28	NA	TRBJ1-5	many	CASRELRGGNQPQHF	TGTGCCAGCAGGGAGTTACGTGGGGGCAATCAGCCCCAGCATTTT
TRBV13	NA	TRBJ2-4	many	CASSALGTWGPEGEF	TGTGCCAGCAGCGCCTTAGGGACATGGGGACCGGAGGGGGAATTC
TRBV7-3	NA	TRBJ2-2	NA	CASSLSFSGDAGELFF	TGTGCCAGCAGCCTTTCTTTTTCAGGGGATGCCGGGGAGCTGTTTTTT
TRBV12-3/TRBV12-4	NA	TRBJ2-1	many	CATAGNSYNEQFF	TGTGCCACCGCAGGGAATTCCTACAATGAGCAGTTCTTC
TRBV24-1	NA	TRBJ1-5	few	CATSESGRIHQPQHF	TGTGCCACCAGTGAGTCGGGTAGAATTCATCAGCCCCAGCATTTT
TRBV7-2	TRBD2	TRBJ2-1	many	CASSRMRTSGYEQFF	TGTGCCAGCAGCCGTATGAGAACTAGCGGGTATGAGCAGTTCTTC
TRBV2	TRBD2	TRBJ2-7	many	CASSDSTSGGPYEQYF	TGTGCCAGCAGTGATTCCACTAGCGGGGGACCCTACGAGCAGTACTTC
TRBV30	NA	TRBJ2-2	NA	CAWSRAPEGELFF	TGTGCCTGGTCCAGGGCCCCGGAAGGGGAGCTGTTTTTT
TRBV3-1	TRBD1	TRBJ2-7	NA	CASSRGQGALYEQYF	TGTGCCAGCAGCCGGGGACAGGGGGCGTTGTACGAGCAGTACTTC
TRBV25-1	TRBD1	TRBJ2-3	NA	CASSTGGAGPDTQYF	TGTGCCAGCAGTACAGGGGGCGCGGGTCCAGATACGCAGTATTTT
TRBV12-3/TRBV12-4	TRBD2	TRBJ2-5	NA	CASSFTSGREETQYF	TGTGCCAGCAGTTTTACTAGCGGGAGAGAGGAGACCCAGTACTTC
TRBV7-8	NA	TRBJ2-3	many	CASSQEGGSTDTQYF	TGTGCCAGCAGCCAGGAGGGGGGGTCCACAGATACGCAGTATTTT
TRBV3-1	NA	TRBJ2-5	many	CASSQGGGNQETQYF	TGTGCCAGCAGCCAAGGCGGCGGAAACCAAGAGACCCAGTACTTC
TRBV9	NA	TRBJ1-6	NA	CASSVDGDSPLHF	TGTGCCAGCAGCGTAGATGGGGATTCACCCCTCCACTTT
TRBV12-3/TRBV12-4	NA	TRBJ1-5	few	CASSWGGQPQHF	TGTGCCAGCAGTTGGGGGGGGCAGCCCCAGCATTTT
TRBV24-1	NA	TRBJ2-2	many	CATSAPTGELFF	TGTGCCACCAGTGCTCCGACCGGGGAGCTGTTTTTT
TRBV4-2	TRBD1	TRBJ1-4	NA	CASSFRQGANEKLFF	TGTGCCAGCAGCTTTAGACAGGGAGCTAATGAAAAACTGTTTTTT
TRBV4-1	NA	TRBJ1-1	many	CASSQNRQLNTEAFF	TGCGCCAGCAGCCAAAACCGACAGCTGAACACTGAAGCTTTCTTT
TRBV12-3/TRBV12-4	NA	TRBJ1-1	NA	CASSLQDKNTEAFF	TGTGCCAGCAGTTTACAGGACAAGAACACTGAAGCTTTCTTT
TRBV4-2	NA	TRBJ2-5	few	CASSQGDRGGETQYF	TGTGCCAGCAGCCAAGGGGACCGCGGGGGCGAGACCCAGTACTTC
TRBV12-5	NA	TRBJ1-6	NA	CASGGGQLNSPLHF	TGTGCTAGTGGTGGAGGACAACTTAATTCACCCCTCCACTTT
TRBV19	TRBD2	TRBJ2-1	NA	CASSPHTSGVRNEQFF	TGTGCCAGTAGTCCGCACACTAGCGGGGTTAGGAATGAGCAGTTCTTC
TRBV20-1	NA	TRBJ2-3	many	CSARETVARLDTQYF	TGCAGTGCTAGAGAAACGGTGGCACGATTAGATACGCAGTATTTT
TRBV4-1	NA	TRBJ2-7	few	CASSQEISRPGEQYF	TGCGCCAGCAGCCAAGAAATATCGCGGCCGGGCGAGCAGTACTTC
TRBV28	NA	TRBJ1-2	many	CASSSPAPLRDGYTF	TGTGCCAGCAGTTCACCCGCGCCACTCAGGGATGGCTACACCTTC
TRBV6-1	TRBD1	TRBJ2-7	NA	CASSRRTGVYEQYF	TGTGCCAGCAGTCGAAGGACAGGGGTCTACGAGCAGTACTTC
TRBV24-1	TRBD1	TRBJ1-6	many	CATNLRGGRFNSPLHF	TGTGCCACCAACCTCAGGGGGGGGCGCTTTAATTCACCCCTCCACTTT
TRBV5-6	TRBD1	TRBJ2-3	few	CASRIFDRGLGTDTQYF	TGTGCCAGCCGAATATTCGACAGGGGATTGGGCACAGATACGCAGTATTTT
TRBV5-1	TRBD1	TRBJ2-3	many	CASSRQGSTTDTQYF	TGCGCCAGCAGTCGACAGGGAAGTACCACAGATACGCAGTATTTT
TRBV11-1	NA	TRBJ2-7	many	CASSLGLDWLNEQYF	TGTGCCAGCAGCTTAGGCCTGGACTGGTTAAACGAGCAGTACTTC
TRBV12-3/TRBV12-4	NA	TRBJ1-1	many	CASSNRDRHTEAFF	TGTGCCAGCAGTAACAGGGACCGGCACACTGAAGCTTTCTTT
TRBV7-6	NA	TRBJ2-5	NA	CASSLIRGFGQETQYF	TGTGCCAGCAGCTTAATACGGGGGTTTGGCCAAGAGACCCAGTACTTC
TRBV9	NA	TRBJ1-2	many	CASSETPGGNYGYTF	TGTGCCAGCAGCGAGACCCCTGGTGGAAACTATGGCTACACCTTC
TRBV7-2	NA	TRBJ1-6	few	CASSLVFQGSPLHF	TGTGCCAGCAGCTTAGTGTTCCAGGGCTCACCCCTCCACTTT
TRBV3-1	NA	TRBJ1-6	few	CASSPTLLYSPLHF	TGTGCCAGCAGCCCGACCCTGTTGTACTCACCCCTCCACTTT
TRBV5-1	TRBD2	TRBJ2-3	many	CASSAGLAGVTDTQYF	TGCGCCAGCAGCGCTGGACTAGCGGGGGTCACAGATACGCAGTATTTT
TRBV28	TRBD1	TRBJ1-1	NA	CASSQTGEAFF	TGTGCCAGCAGCCAGACAGGGGAAGCTTTCTTT
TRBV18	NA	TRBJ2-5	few	CASSKTDYQETQYF	TGTGCCAGCTCAAAGACAGACTACCAAGAGACCCAGTACTTC
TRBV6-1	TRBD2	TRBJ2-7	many	CASSTTSGGSEQYF	TGTGCCAGCAGCACAACTAGCGGGGGGAGTGAGCAGTACTTC
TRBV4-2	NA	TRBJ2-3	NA	CASSQDSPGLSGDTQYF	TGTGCCAGCAGCCAAGATTCCCCCGGACTTAGTGGGGATACGCAGTATTTT
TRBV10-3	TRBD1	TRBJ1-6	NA	CASLQGAGSPLHF	TGTGCCAGCCTACAGGGGGCGGGATCACCCCTCCACTTT
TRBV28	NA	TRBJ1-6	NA	CASSDISYNSPLHF	TGTGCCAGCAGTGACATCTCCTATAATTCACCCCTCCACTTT
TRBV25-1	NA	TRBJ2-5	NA	CASSSNSPTSQETQYF	TGTGCCAGCAGTTCAAACTCCCCTACGTCCCAGGAGACCCAGTACTTC
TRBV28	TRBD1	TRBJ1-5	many	CASSLLGQGGFSNQPQHF	TGTGCCAGCAGTTTACTCGGACAGGGGGGATTTAGCAATCAGCCCCAGCATTTT
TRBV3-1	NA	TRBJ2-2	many	CASSPLTNTGELFF	TGTGCCAGCAGCCCCCTTACGAACACCGGGGAGCTGTTTTTT
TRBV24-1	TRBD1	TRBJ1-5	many	CATRAGGQSNQPQHF	TGTGCCACCCGAGCAGGGGGGCAGAGCAATCAGCCCCAGCATTTT
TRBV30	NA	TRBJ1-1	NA	CAWSGGSLNTEAFF	TGTGCCTGGAGTGGGGGTTCGCTGAACACTGAAGCTTTCTTT
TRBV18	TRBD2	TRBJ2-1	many	CASSPVPSGGRYEQFF	TGTGCCAGCTCACCCGTACCTAGCGGGGGGAGGTATGAGCAGTTCTTC